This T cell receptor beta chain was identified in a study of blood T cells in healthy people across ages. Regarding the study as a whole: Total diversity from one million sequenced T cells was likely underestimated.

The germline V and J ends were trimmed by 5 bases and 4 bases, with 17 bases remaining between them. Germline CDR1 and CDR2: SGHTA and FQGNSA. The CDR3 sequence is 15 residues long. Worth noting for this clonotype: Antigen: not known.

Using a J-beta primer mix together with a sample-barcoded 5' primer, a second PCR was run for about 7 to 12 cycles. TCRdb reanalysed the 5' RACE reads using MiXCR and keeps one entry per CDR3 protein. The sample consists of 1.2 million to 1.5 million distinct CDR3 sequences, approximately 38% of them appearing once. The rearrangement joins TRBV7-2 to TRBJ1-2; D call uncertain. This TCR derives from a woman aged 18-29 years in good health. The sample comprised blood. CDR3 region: CASSPSLGGFYGYTF. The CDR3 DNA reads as TGTGCCAGCAGCCCCAGCCTCGGCGGCTTCTATGGCTACACCTTC.